This T cell receptor beta chain was sequenced for a study of blood T cell repertoires in COVID-19. The overall study: Spain, Italy and the United States supplied samples that represented acute and convalescent COVID-19. T cells, B-cell-depleted T cells, or PBMCs provided the cDNA or gDNA that served as material.

Per the original data handling: The assay estimated nucleated cells by amplifying reference gene primers. Only in-frame clones appear in the TCRdb table, and some are missing; sequencing was by immunoSEQ multiplex PCR. The V and J calls and the clone size are those of that table, but D and trimming were determined from the DNA. Of some 150,000 clones in the sample, roughly four fifths were seen once. The CDR3 has 12 amino acids. Germline V gives CDR1 LNHDA, CDR2 SQIVND (reference sequence). Deletions cut 6 bases from V and 3 bases from J, with 8 bases between. J is TRBJ1-1 and V is TRBV19; weak D call: TRBD1 (5 bases). Sequencing was done on a sample of peripheral blood. The receptor comes from a human donor with acute or convalescent COVID-19. The donor label of this sample is uncertain. DNA for the CDR3: TGTGCCAGTAGGGGGGGGTACACTGAAGCTTTCTTT. Translation: CASRGGYTEAFF.